Shown below are 18 T cell receptor beta chains from a single sample sequenced in a study of blood T cell repertoires in COVID-19. Sequenced by immunoSEQ multiplex PCR; TCRdb stores in-frame clones only, minus some. The table records 490,000 or so clones, approximately 90% of them present only once. The sample was PBMCs or T cells enriched from blood (not recorded which). The receptors shown here come from a woman aged 55-69 years who had recovered from COVID-19.

V is TRBV2 and J is TRBJ1-2; D gene ambiguous. Germline assignment: CDR1 SNHLY and CDR2 FYNNEI. The CDR3 loop spans 13 amino acids. Trimming cost V 6 bases and J 0 bases, with 8 bases left between them. CDR3 residues: CASSHSTNYGYTF. Here the CDR3 DNA reads TGTGCCAGCAGCCACAGCACTAACTATGGCTACACCTTC. The full variable domain, with the rest looked up from reference TRBV2 and TRBJ1-2, is EPEVTQTPSHQVTQMGQEVILRCVPISNHLYFYWYRQILGQKVEFLVSFYNNEISEKSEIFDDQFSVERPDGSNFTLKIRSTKLEDSAMYFCASSHSTNYGYTFGSGTRLTVV.

J is TRBJ1-1 and V is TRBV5-1, with D maybe TRBD1 (6 bases). From germline, CDR1 is SGHRS and CDR2 YFSETQ. With 4 bases removed from V and 4 bases from J, the gap between germline ends came to 14 bases. This CDR3 comprises 14 residues. CDR3 in amino acids: CASSVTGTLTEAFF. The CDR3 coding sequence is TGCGCCAGCAGCGTGACCGGGACACTCACTGAAGCTTTCTTT.

The chain carries TRBV5-1 and TRBJ2-7; D may be TRBD2 (6 bases). Germline V gene data show CDR1 as SGHRS and CDR2 as YFSETQ. The ends were cut back, 4 bases at V and 0 bases at J, with 14 bases in the middle. The CDR3 is 15 amino acids. CDR3 bases: TGCGCCAGCAGCGGTAACTTCGGGGGCTCCTACGAGCAGTACTTC. The encoded protein is CASSGNFGGSYEQYF.

The chain is built from TRBV27 and TRBJ2-2, with D possibly matching TRBD2 (6 bases). Per the germline V gene, CDR1 is MNHEY and CDR2 is SMNVEV (reference sequence). The CDR3 runs 15 residues. The germline V and J ends were trimmed by 5 bases and 2 bases, with 12 bases remaining between them. The CDR3 region is CASSPDYLNTGELFF. In nucleotides, the CDR3 is TGTGCCAGCAGTCCGGACTATCTTAACACCGGGGAGCTGTTTTTT.

The chain carries TRBV6-6 and TRBJ1-5, with a possible D match to TRBD1 (5 bases). The V end was cut by 6 bases, the J end by 5 bases, with 17 bases between. The length of the CDR3 is 15 residues. CDR1 and CDR2 from the germline V gene are MNHNY and SVGAGI (reference sequence). CDR3 nucleotides: TGTGCCAGCAGCACGGCCAGGGTAGGAGATCAGCCCCAGCATTTT. Amino acid sequence: CASSTARVGDQPQHF.

The V and J genes are TRBV18 and TRBJ2-5, with 11 bases aligning to TRBD1. The CDR3 contains 15 residues. Germline values: CDR1 KGHSH, CDR2 LQKENI. The ends lost 4 bases at V and 3 bases at J; junction bases unmatched: 4. The CDR3 region is CASSLWDRGEETQYF. The DNA of the CDR3 is TGTGCCAGCTCACTATGGGACAGGGGGGAAGAGACCCAGTACTTC. The whole variable domain, filled in from reference TRBV18 and TRBJ2-5, reads NAGVMQNPRHLVRRRGQEARLRCSPMKGHSHVYWYRQLPEEGLKFMVYLQKENIIDESGMPKERFSAEFPKEGPSILRIQQVVRGDSAAYFCASSLWDRGEETQYFGPGTRLLVL.

This chain connects TRBV27 to TRBJ2-2, with TRBD1 matching over 7 bases. Germline CDR1 is MNHEY and CDR2 is SMNVEV (reference sequence). The V gene end was trimmed by 2 bases and the J gene end by 5 bases; junction bases not matched to a gene: 5. There are 15 residues in the CDR3. CDR3 sequence reads: CASSLPKQGTGELFF. The CDR3 DNA reads TGTGCCAGCAGTTTACCGAAACAGGGGACCGGGGAGCTGTTTTTT.

This chain connects TRBV20-1 to TRBJ1-2, with a tentative D call TRBD1 (6 bases). Trimming stripped 4 bases from V and 8 bases from J, with 11 bases between. The CDR3 extends over 11 amino acids. Germline V CDR1 and CDR2: DFQATT, SNEGSKA (reference sequence). CDR3 coding DNA: TGCAGTGCTAAAGGGGGTTTGGGCTACACCTTC. The encoded protein is CSAKGGLGYTF.

The chain recombines TRBV5-6 with TRBJ1-5, with a weak D call TRBD1 (6 bases). This CDR3 region has 14 residues. Per the germline V gene, CDR1 is SGHDT and CDR2 is YYEEEE. V lost 0 bases and J 9 bases, leaving 13 bases between the germline ends. The chain's CDR3 is CASSLDQGLGPQHF. In nucleotides, the CDR3 is TGTGCCAGCAGCTTGGATCAGGGGTTGGGGCCCCAGCATTTT.

This clone was recorded once. The V and J genes are TRBV5-1 and TRBJ1-2; 10 bases are a match to TRBD1. The CDR3 totals 14 residues. Germline V gene lookup returns CDR1 SGHRS and CDR2 YFSETQ. Losses at the gene ends were 1 base for V and 8 bases for J; bases not matched to a gene: 5. DNA for the CDR3: TGCGCCAGCAGCTTGTCCGGGACAGGGGACGGCTACACCTTC. It encodes CASSLSGTGDGYTF.

The chain uses TRBV10-2 and TRBJ2-7; 7 positions match TRBD1. The CDR3 consists of 13 residues. Per the germline V gene, CDR1 is WSHSY and CDR2 is SAAADI. Losses at the gene ends were 2 bases for V and 9 bases for J; bases not matched to a gene: 7. CDR3 DNA sequence: TGCGCCAGCAGTGAGAGGGGGCAAGTGGGGCAGTACGTC. This gives the protein CASSERGQVGQYV.

The chain recombines TRBV6-5 with TRBJ1-3; 8 bases map to TRBD1. With V trimmed by 4 bases and J by 2 bases, 1 base remained unmatched. The germline V gene has CDR1 MNHEY and CDR2 SVGAGI. This CDR3 region has 14 residues. This CDR3 reads CASSLQGAGNTIYF. CDR3 in DNA: TGTGCCAGCAGTTTACAGGGGGCTGGAAACACCATATATTTT.

The chain recombines TRBV20-1 with TRBJ2-7; 10 bases map to TRBD2. The CDR3 has 11 amino acids. Germline CDR1 is DFQATT and CDR2 is SNEGSKA (reference sequence). V lost 6 bases and J lost 11; bases outside the gene matches: 7. CDR3 residues: CSAGLAENEYF. The DNA of the CDR3 is TGCAGTGCCGGACTAGCGGAAAACGAGTACTTC.

V and J are TRBV3-1 (or the pseudogene TRBV3-2) and TRBJ2-3; 8 nucleotides match TRBD2. The germline CDR1 and CDR2 sequences are LGHDT and YNNKEL (reference sequence). Trimming took 3 bases from V and 4 from J; bases not matched to a gene: 3. The CDR3 loop spans 14 amino acids. The CDR3 DNA follows: TGTGCCAGCAGCCAGGGTAGCGGGGCAGATACGCAGTATTTT. Its protein product is CASSQGSGADTQYF.

V usage is TRBV11-2 and J usage is TRBJ1-4; D call uncertain. The ends were cut back, 1 base at V and 7 bases at J, with 10 bases in the middle. This CDR3 is 14 amino acids long. Germline CDR1 reads SGHAT; CDR2 reads FQNNGV. CDR3 protein: CASSLAQAGEKLFF. The CDR3 DNA is TGTGCCAGCAGCTTAGCCCAGGCAGGTGAAAAACTGTTTTTT.

This clone was observed once. V and J are TRBV3-1 (or the pseudogene TRBV3-2) and TRBJ2-1, with 12 positions matching TRBD2. This CDR3 is built from 16 residues. Germline trimming cut 4 bases from V and 5 bases from J; bases unmatched to any gene: 6. CDR1 LGHDT and CDR2 YNNKEL come from the germline V gene (reference sequence). The CDR3 DNA sequence: TGTGCCAGCAGCCTGTTTGGACTAGCGGGGAACAATGAGCAGTTCTTC. Translating gives CASSLFGLAGNNEQFF.

CDR3: CASSYSPGGNGYTF. CDR3 coding DNA: TGTGCCAGCAGTTACTCCCCAGGGGGCAATGGCTACACCTTC. The chain combines TRBV6-5 with TRBJ1-2; TRBD1 agrees at 8 bases. The CDR3 loop spans 14 amino acids. Trimming cost V 0 bases and J 6 bases; bases outside gene matches: 3. Looked up from germline, CDR1 is MNHEY and CDR2 is SVGAGI.

The chain carries TRBV3-1 (or the pseudogene TRBV3-2) and TRBJ1-3; D perhaps matches TRBD1 (6 bases). Germline V gene lookup returns CDR1 LGHDT and CDR2 YNNKEL (reference sequence). The CDR3 loop spans 15 amino acids. V was clipped by 2 bases and J by 0 bases, with 8 bases between them. The CDR3 nucleotides read TGTGCCAGCAGCCAAACAGGGAACTCTGGAAACACCATATATTTT. Its translation: CASSQTGNSGNTIYF.